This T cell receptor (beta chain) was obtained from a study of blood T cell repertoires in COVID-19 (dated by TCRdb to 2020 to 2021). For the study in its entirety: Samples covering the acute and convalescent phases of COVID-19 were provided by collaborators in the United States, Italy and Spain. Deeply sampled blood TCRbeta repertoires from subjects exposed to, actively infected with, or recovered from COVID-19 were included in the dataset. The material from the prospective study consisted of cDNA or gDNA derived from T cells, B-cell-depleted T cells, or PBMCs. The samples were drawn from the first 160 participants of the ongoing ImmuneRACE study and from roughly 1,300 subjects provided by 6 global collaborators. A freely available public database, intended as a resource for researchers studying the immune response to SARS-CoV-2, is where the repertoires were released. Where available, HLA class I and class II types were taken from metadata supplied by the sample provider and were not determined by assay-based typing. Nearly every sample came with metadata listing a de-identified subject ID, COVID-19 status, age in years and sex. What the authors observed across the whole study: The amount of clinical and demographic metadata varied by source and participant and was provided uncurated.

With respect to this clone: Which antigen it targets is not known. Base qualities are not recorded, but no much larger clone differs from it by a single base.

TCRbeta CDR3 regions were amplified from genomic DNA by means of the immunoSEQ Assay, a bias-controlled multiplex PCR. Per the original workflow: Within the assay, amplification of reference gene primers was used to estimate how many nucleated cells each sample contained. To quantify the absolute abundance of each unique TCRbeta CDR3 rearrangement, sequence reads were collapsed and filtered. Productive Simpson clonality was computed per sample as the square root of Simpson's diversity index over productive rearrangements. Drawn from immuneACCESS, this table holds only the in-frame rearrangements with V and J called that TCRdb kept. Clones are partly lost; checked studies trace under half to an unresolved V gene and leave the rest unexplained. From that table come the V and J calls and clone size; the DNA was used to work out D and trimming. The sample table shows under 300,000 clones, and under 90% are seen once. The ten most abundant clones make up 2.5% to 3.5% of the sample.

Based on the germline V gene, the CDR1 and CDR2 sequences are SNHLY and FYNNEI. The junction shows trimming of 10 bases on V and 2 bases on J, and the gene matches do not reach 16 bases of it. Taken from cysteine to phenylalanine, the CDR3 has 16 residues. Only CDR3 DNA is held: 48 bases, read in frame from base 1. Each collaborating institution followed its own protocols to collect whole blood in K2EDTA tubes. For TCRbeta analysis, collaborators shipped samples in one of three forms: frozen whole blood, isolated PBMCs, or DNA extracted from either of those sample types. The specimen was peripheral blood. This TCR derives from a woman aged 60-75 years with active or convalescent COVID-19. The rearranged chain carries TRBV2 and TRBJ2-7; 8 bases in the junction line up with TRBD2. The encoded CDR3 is CAILLGRNGGAYEQYF. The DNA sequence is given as TGTGCCATCCTACTCGGGCGGAACGGGGGGGCCTACGAGCAGTACTTC.